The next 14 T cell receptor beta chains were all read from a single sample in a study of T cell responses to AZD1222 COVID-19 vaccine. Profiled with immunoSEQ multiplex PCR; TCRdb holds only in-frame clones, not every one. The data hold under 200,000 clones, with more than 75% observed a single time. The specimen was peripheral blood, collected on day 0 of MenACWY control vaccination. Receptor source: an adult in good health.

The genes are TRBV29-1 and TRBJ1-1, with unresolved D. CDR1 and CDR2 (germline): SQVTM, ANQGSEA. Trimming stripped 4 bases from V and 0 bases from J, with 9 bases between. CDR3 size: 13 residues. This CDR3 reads CSVGRRLNTEAFF. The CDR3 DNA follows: TGCAGCGTTGGACGGAGGTTGAACACTGAAGCTTTCTTT.

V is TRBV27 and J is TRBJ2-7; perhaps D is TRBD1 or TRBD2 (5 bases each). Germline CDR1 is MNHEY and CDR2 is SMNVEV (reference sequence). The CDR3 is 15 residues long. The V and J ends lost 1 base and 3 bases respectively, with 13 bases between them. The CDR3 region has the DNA TGTGCCAGCAGTTTATTCCCCCGTGGGGGCTACGAGCAGTACTTC. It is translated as CASSLFPRGGYEQYF.

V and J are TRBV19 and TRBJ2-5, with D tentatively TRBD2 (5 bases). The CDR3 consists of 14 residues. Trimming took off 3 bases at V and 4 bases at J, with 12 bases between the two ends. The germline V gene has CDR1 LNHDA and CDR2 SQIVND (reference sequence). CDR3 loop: CASSIRGPLETQYF. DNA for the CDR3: TGTGCCAGTAGTATCCGGGGTCCCCTAGAGACCCAGTACTTC.

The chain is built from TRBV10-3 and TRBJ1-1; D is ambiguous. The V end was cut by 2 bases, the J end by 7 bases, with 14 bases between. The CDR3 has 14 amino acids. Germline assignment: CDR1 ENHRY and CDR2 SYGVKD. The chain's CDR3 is CAISERQAGDEAFF. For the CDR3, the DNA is TGTGCCATCAGTGAGAGGCAGGCAGGCGATGAAGCTTTCTTT.

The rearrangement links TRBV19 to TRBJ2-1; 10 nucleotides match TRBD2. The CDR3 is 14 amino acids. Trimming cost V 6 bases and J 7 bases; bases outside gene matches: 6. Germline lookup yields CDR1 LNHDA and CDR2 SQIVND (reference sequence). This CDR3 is CASRELAGVNEQFF. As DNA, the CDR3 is TGTGCCAGTAGGGAGCTAGCGGGAGTGAATGAGCAGTTCTTC. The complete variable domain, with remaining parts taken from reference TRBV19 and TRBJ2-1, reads DGGITQSPKYLFRKEGQNVTLSCEQNLNHDAMYWYRQDPGQGLRLIYYSQIVNDFQKGDIAEGYSVSREKKESFPLTVTSAQKNPTAFYLCASRELAGVNEQFFGPGTRLTVL.

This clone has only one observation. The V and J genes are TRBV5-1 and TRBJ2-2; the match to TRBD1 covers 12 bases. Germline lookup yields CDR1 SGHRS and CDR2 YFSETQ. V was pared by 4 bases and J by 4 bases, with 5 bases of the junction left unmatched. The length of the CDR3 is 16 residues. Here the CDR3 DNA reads TGCGCCAGCAGCGGGACAGGGGGCTCGGGCACCGGGGAGCTGTTTTTT. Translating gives CASSGTGGSGTGELFF.

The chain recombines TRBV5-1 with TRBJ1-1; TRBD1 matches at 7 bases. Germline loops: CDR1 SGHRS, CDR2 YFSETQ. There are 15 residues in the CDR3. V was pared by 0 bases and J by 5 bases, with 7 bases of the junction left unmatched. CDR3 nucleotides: TGCGCCAGCAGCTTGGAAGGGGGCGGATTTACTGAAGCTTTCTTT. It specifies CASSLEGGGFTEAFF.

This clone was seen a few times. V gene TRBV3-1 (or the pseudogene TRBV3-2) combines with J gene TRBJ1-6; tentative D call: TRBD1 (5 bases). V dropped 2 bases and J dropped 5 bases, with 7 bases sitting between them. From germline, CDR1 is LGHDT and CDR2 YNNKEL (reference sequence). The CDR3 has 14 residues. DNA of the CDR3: TGTGCCAGCAGCCAAAGACAGAATAATTCACCCCTCCACTTT. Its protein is CASSQRQNNSPLHF.

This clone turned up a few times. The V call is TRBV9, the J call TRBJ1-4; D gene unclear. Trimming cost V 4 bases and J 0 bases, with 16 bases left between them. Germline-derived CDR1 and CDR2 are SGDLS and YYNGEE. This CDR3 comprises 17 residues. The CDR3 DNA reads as TGTGCCAGCAGCCGCCTTGTTGAGCCTTCAACTAATGAAAAACTGTTTTTT. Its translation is CASSRLVEPSTNEKLFF.

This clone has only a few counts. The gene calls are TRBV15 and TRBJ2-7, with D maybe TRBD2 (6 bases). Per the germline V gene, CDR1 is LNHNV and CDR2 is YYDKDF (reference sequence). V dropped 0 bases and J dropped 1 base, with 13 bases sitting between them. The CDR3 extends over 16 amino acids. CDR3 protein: CATSRDRRGRSYEQYF. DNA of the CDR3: TGTGCCACCAGCAGAGATCGGAGGGGCCGTTCCTACGAGCAGTACTTC.

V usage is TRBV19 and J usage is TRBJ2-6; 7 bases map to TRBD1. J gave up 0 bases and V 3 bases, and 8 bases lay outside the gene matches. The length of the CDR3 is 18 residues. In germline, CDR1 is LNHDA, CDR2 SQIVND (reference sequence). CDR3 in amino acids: CASSIQGTAFSGANVLTF. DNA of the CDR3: TGTGCCAGTAGTATTCAGGGGACAGCTTTCTCTGGGGCCAACGTCCTGACTTTC.

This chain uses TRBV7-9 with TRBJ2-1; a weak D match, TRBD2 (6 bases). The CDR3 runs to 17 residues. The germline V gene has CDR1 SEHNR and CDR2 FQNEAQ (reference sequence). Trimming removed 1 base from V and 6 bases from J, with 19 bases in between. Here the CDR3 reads CASSLGRLGKGGNEQFF. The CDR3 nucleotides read TGTGCCAGCAGCTTAGGGAGACTAGGCAAGGGAGGCAATGAGCAGTTCTTC. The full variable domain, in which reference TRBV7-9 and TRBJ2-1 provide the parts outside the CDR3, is DTGVSQNPRHKITKRGQNVTFRCDPISEHNRLYWYRQTLGQGPEFLTYFQNEAQLEKSRLLSDRFSAERPKGSFSTLEIQRTEQGDSAMYLCASSLGRLGKGGNEQFFGPGTRLTVL.

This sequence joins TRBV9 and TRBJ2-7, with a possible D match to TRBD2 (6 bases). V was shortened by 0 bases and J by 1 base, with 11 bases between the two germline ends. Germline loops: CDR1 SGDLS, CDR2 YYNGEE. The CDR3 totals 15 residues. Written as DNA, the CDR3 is TGTGCCAGCAGCGTAGGAGGGGACTCTTCCTACGAGCAGTACTTC. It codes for CASSVGGDSSYEQYF.

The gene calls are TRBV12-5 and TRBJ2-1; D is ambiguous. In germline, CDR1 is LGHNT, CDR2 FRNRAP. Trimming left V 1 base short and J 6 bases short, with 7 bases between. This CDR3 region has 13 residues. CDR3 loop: CASGLENSNEQFF. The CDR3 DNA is TGTGCTAGTGGTTTGGAAAATAGCAATGAGCAGTTCTTC.